A single sample is the source of the 23 T cell receptor beta chains below, sequenced in a study of early T cells in non-severe SARS-CoV-2 infection. TCRdb called the 5' RACE reads again in MiXCR, with one record for every CDR3 protein. This sample has 120,000 or so distinct CDR3 sequences, with 10% to 15% found just once. Sequenced material: whole blood, taken at baseline. Receptor source: an adult who was a healthcare worker with PCR-confirmed SARS-CoV-2 infection or an uninfected control (not recorded which).

This clonotype has more than one count but fewer than ten. The rearrangement uses TRBV12-3 or TRBV12-4 and TRBJ1-1; D is unresolved. The V end lost 3 bases, the J end lost 4 bases, and 12 bases lay between the germline ends. The CDR3 extends over 14 amino acids. In nucleotides, the CDR3 is TGTGCCAGCAGTTTGGCCGGACCGGTCACTGAAGCTTTCTTT. Translating it yields CASSLAGPVTEAFF.

The chain uses TRBV6-2 or TRBV6-3 and TRBJ2-1; 15 nucleotides align to TRBD2. The V gene's germline CDR1 is MNHEY and CDR2 SVGEGT. The CDR3 runs to 17 residues. Trimming at V came to 6 bases and at J to 10 bases, leaving 13 bases not matched to a gene. CDR3: CASRPTRTSGGGWEQFF. The CDR3 coding sequence is TGTGCCAGCAGACCGACACGGACTAGCGGGGGGGGTTGGGAGCAGTTCTTC.

In this sample, this clonotype turned up a few times. The rearrangement joins TRBV7-8 to TRBJ2-2; TRBD1 matches 7 bases. Germline-derived CDR1 and CDR2 are SGHVS and FQNEAQ. The junction had 18 bases not matched to a gene; V was cut back by 4 bases and J by 7 bases. This CDR3 comprises 18 residues. The CDR3 DNA is TGTGCCAGCAGCTGGCCATATACCGGGACAGAGGAAATCGGGGAGCTGTTTTTT. Protein product: CASSWPYTGTEEIGELFF.

This clonotype was seen a handful of times. V usage is TRBV7-9 and J usage is TRBJ2-5; D gene uncertain. The CDR3 has 14 residues. Trimming took 5 bases from V and 1 from J, leaving 11 bases between them. Per germline, CDR1 SEHNR and CDR2 FQNEAQ (reference sequence). In nucleotides, the CDR3 is TGTGCCAGCAGCCCATCGACACCCCAAGAGACCCAGTACTTC. Its protein product is CASSPSTPQETQYF.

The sample holds many counts of this clonotype. This CDR3 reads CASSLRGQETQYF. The CDR3 nucleotides read TGCGCCAGCAGCTTGCGGGGTCAAGAGACCCAGTACTTC. The chain joins TRBV5-1 to TRBJ2-5; a weak D match, TRBD2 (5 bases). V lost 1 base to trimming and J lost 2 bases, with 6 bases between them. This CDR3 region has 13 residues. Germline V CDR1 and CDR2: SGHRS, YFSETQ.

CDR3 DNA sequence: TGTGCCAGCAGCCCCGGATACAATGAGCAGTTCTTC. Translated: CASSPGYNEQFF. The V call is TRBV14, the J call TRBJ2-1; D remains ambiguous. The germline V gene has CDR1 SGHDN and CDR2 FVKESK. This CDR3 has 12 residues. With 4 bases removed from V and 4 bases from J, the gap between germline ends came to 5 bases.

This clonotype was picked up many times. This chain uses TRBV29-1 with TRBJ2-3; D not resolved. This CDR3 spans 13 amino acids. Germline-derived CDR1 and CDR2 are SQVTM and ANQGSEA. V was shortened by 8 bases and J by 6 bases, with 18 bases between the two germline ends. CDR3 coding DNA: TGCAGCTCGGCTTTAAGTAAGAGGGATACGCAGTATTTT. Its protein is CSSALSKRDTQYF.

V is TRBV6-1 and J is TRBJ2-7; 8 bases agree with TRBD1. This CDR3 has 14 amino acids. With 4 bases clipped from V and 9 bases from J, the junction kept 11 bases outside the gene matches. CDR1 and CDR2 (germline): MNHNS, SASEGT. The chain's CDR3 is CASSAGTGAFGQYF. The CDR3, as DNA: TGTGCCAGCAGTGCCGGGACAGGTGCCTTCGGGCAGTACTTC.

In its sample, this clonotype was seen many times. This rearrangement joins TRBV18 to TRBJ2-3, with 7 bases lining up with TRBD1. Germline V CDR1 and CDR2: KGHSH, LQKENI. Trimming cost V 8 bases and J 1 base; bases outside gene matches: 6. This CDR3 spans 14 amino acids. CDR3 nucleotides: TGTGCCAGCAGCCCAGGACAGGGCACAGATACGCAGTATTTT. Protein product: CASSPGQGTDTQYF.

This clonotype was seen more than once but under ten times. The chain employs TRBV6-5 and TRBJ2-7; 8 nucleotides line up with TRBD2. The CDR3 sequence is 15 residues long. The germline gives CDR1 MNHEY, CDR2 SVGAGI. The J segment lost 4 bases and the V segment lost 6 bases, leaving 11 bases of the junction unmatched. For the CDR3, the DNA is TGTGCCAGCAGCACCCCTGCGGGAGGTCGGTACGAGCAGTACTTC. It yields the protein CASSTPAGGRYEQYF.

This clonotype was seen many times. The gene calls are TRBV4-2 and TRBJ2-6; no clear D. V was clipped by 2 bases and J by 0 bases, with 14 bases between them. Per the germline V gene, CDR1 is LGHNA and CDR2 is YNFKEQ. The CDR3 length is 18 residues. The CDR3 protein is CASSQLVPTSSGANVLTF. The CDR3 coding sequence is TGTGCCAGCAGCCAACTGGTCCCGACCTCCTCTGGGGCCAACGTCCTGACTTTC.

The table lists this clonotype with a few counts. The V call is TRBV9, the J call TRBJ2-7; a weak D match, TRBD2 (5 bases). V lost 4 bases to trimming and J lost 3 bases, with 11 bases between them. Germline V gene lookup returns CDR1 SGDLS and CDR2 YYNGEE. CDR3 length equals 13 residues. The DNA for the CDR3 is TGTGCCAGCAGCCCGACGGGAAACTACGAGCAGTACTTC. This sequence encodes CASSPTGNYEQYF. The complete variable domain, with remaining parts taken from reference TRBV9 and TRBJ2-7, reads DSGVTQTPKHLITATGQRVTLRCSPRSGDLSVYWYQQSLDQGLQFLIQYYNGEERAKGNILERFSAQQFPDLHSELNLSSLELGDSALYFCASSPTGNYEQYFGPGTRLTVT.

The V and J genes are TRBV12-3 or TRBV12-4 and TRBJ2-4; 8 bases fit TRBD1. After removal of 7 bases from V and 3 bases from J, the junction contained 8 bases not matched to a gene. The CDR3 has 15 amino acids. For the CDR3, the DNA is TGTGCCAGCACAACAGGGGGAAGAAGCAAAAACATTCAGTACTTC. Translation: CASTTGGRSKNIQYF.

This clonotype was picked up many times. V usage is TRBV2 and J usage is TRBJ2-3; the D call may be TRBD1 or TRBD2 (6 bases each). Germline CDR1 is SNHLY and CDR2 is FYNNEI. There are 14 residues in the CDR3. The V end was cut by 4 bases, the J end by 2 bases, with 10 bases between. The CDR3 loop reads CASSAGDNTDTQYF. The CDR3 DNA is TGTGCCAGCAGTGCGGGGGACAACACAGATACGCAGTATTTT.

As for this clonotype: This may come from a read error, since a much larger clone is one base off. This chain links TRBV24-1 with TRBJ2-2; no clear D gene. Per germline, CDR1 KGHDR and CDR2 SFDVKD. The CDR3 loop spans 14 amino acids. DNA of the CDR3: TGTACCACCAGTGATTTGCATCGGCCCGGGGAGCTGTTTTTT. It yields the protein CTTSDLHRPGELFF.

J is TRBJ2-6 and V is TRBV3-1; D may correspond to TRBD1 or TRBD2 (6 bases each). V was pared by 4 bases and J by 0 bases, with 16 bases between. CDR1 is LGHDT, CDR2 YNNKEL, per germline (reference sequence). There are 18 residues in the CDR3. For the CDR3, the DNA is TGTGCCAGCAGCCCCACCCTAGGGGGGACCTCTGGGGCCAACGTCCTGACTTTC. Amino acids: CASSPTLGGTSGANVLTF.

The chain employs TRBV4-1 and TRBJ1-2, with D possibly matching TRBD1 (6 bases). Trimming pared 1 base from V and 4 bases from J, leaving 16 bases between. Germline V gene data show CDR1 as MGHRA and CDR2 as YSYEKL. The CDR3 length is 16 residues. The CDR3 protein is CASSQASGQLLYGYTF. CDR3 sequence (DNA): TGCGCCAGCAGCCAAGCCAGCGGACAGTTGCTCTATGGCTACACCTTC.

This clonotype has a single count. The rearrangement joins TRBV11-1 to TRBJ2-3; 7 bases are a match to TRBD2. Trimming at V came to 5 bases and at J to 6 bases, leaving 2 bases not matched to a gene. In germline, CDR1 is SGHAT, CDR2 FQDESV (reference sequence). The CDR3 spans 12 residues. The CDR3: CASSPAGDTQYF. Written as DNA, the CDR3 is TGTGCCAGCAGCCCAGCGGGGGATACGCAGTATTTT.

CDR3 nucleotides: TGCAGTGCTAGAGGCCAAGGGGGGCAATGGACCGGGGAGCTGTTTTTT. Its translation: CSARGQGGQWTGELFF. The gene calls are TRBV20-1 and TRBJ2-2, with D perhaps being TRBD1 or TRBD2 (6 bases each). Germline V gives CDR1 DFQATT, CDR2 SNEGSKA (reference sequence). Trimming took off 1 base at V and 5 bases at J, with 17 bases between the two ends. This CDR3 is built from 16 residues.

The table lists this clonotype with many counts. The V call is TRBV5-1, the J call TRBJ2-1; weak D call: TRBD2 (6 bases). Germline assignment: CDR1 SGHRS and CDR2 YFSETQ. The CDR3 is 18 residues long. Between the trimmed V and J ends, which lost 4 bases and 8 bases, there was a span of 28 bases. The CDR3 sequence is CASSPIGDRDSAFYEQFF. CDR3 DNA sequence: TGCGCCAGCAGCCCCATCGGGGACCGGGACTCCGCTTTTTATGAGCAGTTCTTC. The whole variable domain, filled in from reference TRBV5-1 and TRBJ2-1, reads KAGVTQTPRYLIKTRGQQVTLSCSPISGHRSVSWYQQTPGQGLQFLFEYFSETQRNKGNFPGRFSGRQFSNSRSEMNVSTLELGDSALYLCASSPIGDRDSAFYEQFFGPGTRLTVL.

This clonotype turned up a few times. The chain carries TRBV20-1 and TRBJ1-4, with 7 bases aligning to TRBD1. CDR1 is DFQATT and CDR2 is SNEGSKA in the germline V gene (reference sequence). Losses at the gene ends were 6 bases for V and 13 bases for J; bases not matched to a gene: 11. This CDR3 has 12 residues. This CDR3 is CSASRQGVGLFF. The DNA for the CDR3 is TGCAGTGCAAGCAGACAGGGAGTAGGACTGTTTTTT.

The chain has TRBV7-9 and TRBJ2-1, with TRBD2 matching over 8 bases. The CDR3 is made up of 16 amino acids. Per germline, CDR1 SEHNR and CDR2 FQNEAQ (reference sequence). The V gene end was trimmed by 3 bases and the J gene end by 2 bases; junction bases not matched to a gene: 6. The CDR3: CASSFLRGETYNEQFF. CDR3 DNA: TGTGCCAGCAGCTTTCTGCGGGGGGAAACCTACAATGAGCAGTTCTTC.

A remark on this clonotype: At one of its ends the junction is not consistent with the germline gene, which may arise from a read error. V gene TRBV27 combines with J gene TRBJ1-1; TRBD1 agrees at 9 bases. CDR1 is MNHEY, CDR2 SMNVEV, per germline (reference sequence). The CDR3 length is 17 residues. CDR3 protein: CANSLSSGTGMNTEAFF. The DNA of the CDR3 is TGTGCCAACAGTTTATCCTCCGGGACAGGGATGAACACTGAAGCTTTCTTT.